This paragraph covers one T cell receptor (beta chain) sequence. The CDR3 loop spans 14 amino acids. Deletions cut 7 bases from V and 6 bases from J, with 16 bases between. Germline lookup yields CDR1 LNHDA and CDR2 SQIVND (reference sequence). Across 24 US areas, participants ranged in age from roughly 18 to 95 years. Cohort 3 donors were reported recovered after two negative PCRs, clearance, or symptom resolution. The sample belongs to a study of blood T cell repertoires in COVID-19. Looking at the study overall: PBMCs, B-cell-depleted T cells, or T cells provided the cDNA or gDNA that made up the material.

Authors' methods: Nucleated cell counts were estimated from reference gene primer amplification. Produced via immunoSEQ multiplex PCR; TCRdb's table is partial and in-frame only. V, J and clone size are taken as reported in that table, and D and trimming were inferred from the DNA itself. The table has some 490,000 clones, around nine tenths seen once. V usage is TRBV19 and J usage is TRBJ1-5; D is perhaps TRBD1 (6 bases). The sequenced material came from PBMCs or T cells enriched from blood (not recorded which). This TCR was sampled from a woman aged 55-70 years who had recovered from COVID-19. The CDR3 region has the DNA TGTGCCAGTACCCCCACAGGGCAGGGTCAGCCCCAGCATTTT. Residues: CASTPTGQGQPQHF.